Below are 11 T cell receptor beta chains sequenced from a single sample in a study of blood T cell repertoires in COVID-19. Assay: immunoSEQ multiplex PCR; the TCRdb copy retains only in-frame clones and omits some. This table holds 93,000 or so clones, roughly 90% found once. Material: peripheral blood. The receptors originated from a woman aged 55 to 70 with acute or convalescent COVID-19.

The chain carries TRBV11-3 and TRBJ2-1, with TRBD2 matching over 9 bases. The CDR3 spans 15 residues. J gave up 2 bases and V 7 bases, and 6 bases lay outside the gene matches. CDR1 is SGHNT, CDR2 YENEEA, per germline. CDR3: CASMGGRGAYNEQFF. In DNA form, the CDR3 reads TGTGCCAGCATGGGCGGGAGGGGAGCCTACAATGAGCAGTTCTTC.

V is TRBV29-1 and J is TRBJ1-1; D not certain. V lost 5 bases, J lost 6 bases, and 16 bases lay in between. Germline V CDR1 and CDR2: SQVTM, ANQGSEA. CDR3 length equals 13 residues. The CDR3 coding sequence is TGCAGCGTTAGCCCGGAGGCTGGCGCTGAAGCTTTCTTT. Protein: CSVSPEAGAEAFF. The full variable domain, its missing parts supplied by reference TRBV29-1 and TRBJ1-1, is SAVISQKPSRDICQRGTSLTIQCQVDSQVTMMFWYRQQPGQSLTLIATANQGSEATYESGFVIDKFPISRPNLTFSTLTVSNMSPEDSSIYLCSVSPEAGAEAFFGQGTRLTVV.

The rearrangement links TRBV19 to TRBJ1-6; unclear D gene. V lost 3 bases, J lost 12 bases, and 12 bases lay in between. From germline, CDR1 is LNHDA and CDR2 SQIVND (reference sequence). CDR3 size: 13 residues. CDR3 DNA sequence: TGTGCCAGTAGTATTAGGTTGGAGAGACCCCTCCACTTT. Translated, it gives CASSIRLERPLHF.

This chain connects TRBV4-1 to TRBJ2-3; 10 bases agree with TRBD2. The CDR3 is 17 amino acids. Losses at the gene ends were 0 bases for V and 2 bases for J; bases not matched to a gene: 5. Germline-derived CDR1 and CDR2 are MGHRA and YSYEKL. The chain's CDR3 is CASSQDPAGGSTDTQYF. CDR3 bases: TGCGCCAGCAGCCAAGATCCAGCGGGAGGGTCCACAGATACGCAGTATTTT.

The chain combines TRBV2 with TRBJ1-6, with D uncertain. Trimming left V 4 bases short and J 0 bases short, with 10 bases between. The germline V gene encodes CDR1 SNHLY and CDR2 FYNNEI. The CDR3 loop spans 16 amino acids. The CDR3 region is CASSVDGSSYNSPLHF. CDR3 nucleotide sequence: TGTGCCAGCAGTGTGGACGGGAGCTCCTATAATTCACCCCTCCACTTT.

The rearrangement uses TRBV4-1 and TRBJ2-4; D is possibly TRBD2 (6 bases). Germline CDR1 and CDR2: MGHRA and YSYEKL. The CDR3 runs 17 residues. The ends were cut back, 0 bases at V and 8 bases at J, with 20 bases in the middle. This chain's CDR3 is CASSQEGPGRRGDIQYF. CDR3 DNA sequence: TGCGCCAGCAGCCAAGAAGGCCCGGGCCGCCGCGGGGACATTCAGTACTTC.

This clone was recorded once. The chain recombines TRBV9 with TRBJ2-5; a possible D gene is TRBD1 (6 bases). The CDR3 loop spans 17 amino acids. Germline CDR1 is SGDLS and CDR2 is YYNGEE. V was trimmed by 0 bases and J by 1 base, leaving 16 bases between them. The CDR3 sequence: CASSVGGWAGAQETQYF. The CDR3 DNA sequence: TGTGCCAGCAGCGTAGGGGGGTGGGCAGGGGCCCAAGAGACCCAGTACTTC. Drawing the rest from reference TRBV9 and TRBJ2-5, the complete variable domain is DSGVTQTPKHLITATGQRVTLRCSPRSGDLSVYWYQQSLDQGLQFLIQYYNGEERAKGNILERFSAQQFPDLHSELNLSSLELGDSALYFCASSVGGWAGAQETQYFGPGTRLLVL.

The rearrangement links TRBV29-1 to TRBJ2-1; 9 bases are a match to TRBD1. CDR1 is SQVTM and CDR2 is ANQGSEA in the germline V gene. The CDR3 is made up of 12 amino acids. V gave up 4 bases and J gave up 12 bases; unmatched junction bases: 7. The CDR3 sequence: CSVGPGQGGQFF. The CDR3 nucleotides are TGCAGCGTTGGCCCGGGACAGGGAGGGCAGTTCTTC.

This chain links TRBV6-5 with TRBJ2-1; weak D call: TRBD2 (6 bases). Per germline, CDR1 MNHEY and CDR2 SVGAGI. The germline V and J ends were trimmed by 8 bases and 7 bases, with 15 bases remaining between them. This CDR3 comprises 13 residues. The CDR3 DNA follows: TGTGCCAGCGGGGGGAGTAAATCGAATGAGCAGTTCTTC. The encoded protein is CASGGSKSNEQFF.

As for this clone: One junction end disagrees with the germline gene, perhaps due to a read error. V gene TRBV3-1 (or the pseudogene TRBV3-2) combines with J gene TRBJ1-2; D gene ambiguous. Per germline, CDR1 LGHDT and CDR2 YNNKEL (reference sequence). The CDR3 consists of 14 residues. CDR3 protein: CASTQREGKGDYTF. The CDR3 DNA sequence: TGTGCCAGCACCCAACGAGAGGGAAAGGGCGACTACACCTTC.

This chain's CDR3 is CASSIGLAGGSDTQYF. The CDR3 DNA reads TGTGCCAGTAGTATCGGACTAGCGGGAGGGTCAGATACGCAGTATTTT. The V gene is TRBV19, the J gene TRBJ2-3; 15 bases match TRBD2. Germline CDR1 and CDR2: LNHDA and SQIVND (reference sequence). The V segment lost 3 bases and the J segment 4 bases; nucleotides outside the gene matches: 2. The CDR3 is made up of 16 amino acids.